Each of the 25 T cell receptor beta chains below was sequenced from the same sample in a study of OX40 agonist ivuxolimab in advanced cancers. Some clones are missing from TCRdb's copy, which holds only in-frame ones; the method was immunoSEQ multiplex PCR. The sample includes some 50,000 clones, 65% to 85% of them seen just once. Sequenced here: CD4+ or CD8+ T cells sorted from blood, sampled in a trial of the OX40 agonist ivuxolimab. Receptor source: an adult with an advanced solid tumor such as melanoma, head and neck, liver or kidney cancer.

J is TRBJ2-1 and V is TRBV5-6; TRBD2 aligns across 9 bases. V was pared by 1 base and J by 4 bases, with 3 bases of the junction left unmatched. This CDR3 spans 15 amino acids. Germline loops: CDR1 SGHDT, CDR2 YYEEEE. Here the CDR3 reads CASSLLSGSYNEQFF. CDR3 coding DNA: TGTGCCAGCAGCTTGCTTAGCGGGAGTTACAATGAGCAGTTCTTC.

This chain joins TRBV27 and TRBJ1-2, with TRBD1 matching 8 bases. CDR1 MNHEY and CDR2 SMNVEV come from the germline V gene (reference sequence). The CDR3 extends over 18 amino acids. V shed 4 bases and J 2 bases; nucleotides not matched to a gene: 15. CDR3 protein: CASSSIPGTGSVNYGYTF. The CDR3 coding sequence is TGTGCCAGCAGTTCGATTCCCGGGACAGGTTCCGTAAACTATGGCTACACCTTC.

This sequence joins TRBV5-1 and TRBJ1-6; perhaps TRBD1 as D (5 bases). Germline assignment: CDR1 SGHRS and CDR2 YFSETQ. The CDR3 is 15 amino acids. Trimming removed 0 bases from V and 8 bases from J, with 12 bases in between. Here the CDR3 DNA reads TGCGCCAGCAGCTTGGTGGGGGGGACGGATTCACCCCTCCACTTT. Translating it yields CASSLVGGTDSPLHF. The full variable domain, completed using reference TRBV5-1 and TRBJ1-6, is KAGVTQTPRYLIKTRGQQVTLSCSPISGHRSVSWYQQTPGQGLQFLFEYFSETQRNKGNFPGRFSGRQFSNSRSEMNVSTLELGDSALYLCASSLVGGTDSPLHFGNGTRLTVT.

This sequence joins TRBV25-1 and TRBJ2-3; weak D call: TRBD1 (5 bases). Trimming shortened V by 5 bases and J by 2 bases, and 11 bases separated the two germline ends. The CDR3 covers 14 residues. The germline CDR1 and CDR2 sequences are MGHDK and SYGVNS. CDR3 bases: TGTGCCAGCAGTACGATGGACAACACAGATACGCAGTATTTT. Translated: CASSTMDNTDTQYF.

Concerning this clone: The junction does not match germline at one end; this may be a read error. This chain links TRBV18 with TRBJ2-3, with D perhaps matching TRBD2 (5 bases). The CDR3 is 16 residues long. Looked up from germline, CDR1 is KGHSH and CDR2 is LQKENI. The CDR3 is CASSPPFPGSTDTQYF. The CDR3 region has the DNA TGTGCCAGCTCTCCACCCTTTCCGGGGAGCACAGATACGCAGTATTTT.

This clone has only one observation. The V call is TRBV6-5, the J call TRBJ2-3, with 11 bases fitting TRBD2. The trim removed 2 bases at V and 4 bases at J, leaving 2 bases unmatched. CDR1 MNHEY and CDR2 SVGAGI come from the germline V gene. CDR3 length equals 15 residues. The CDR3 region has the DNA TGTGCCAGCAGTTACCTAGCGGGAGGTGCAGATACGCAGTATTTT. The encoded protein is CASSYLAGGADTQYF.

This chain's CDR3 is CASSLRGQETQYF. CDR3 DNA: TGTGCCAGCAGCCTAAGGGGGCAAGAGACCCAGTACTTC. The chain combines TRBV5-6 with TRBJ2-5; possible D gene TRBD1, 6 bases. Trimming cost V 4 bases and J 2 bases, with 9 bases left between them. CDR1 is SGHDT, CDR2 YYEEEE, per germline. This CDR3 has 13 amino acids. Full variable domain (rest looked up from reference TRBV5-6 and TRBJ2-5): DAGVTQSPTHLIKTRGQQVTLRCSPKSGHDTVSWYQQALGQGPQFIFQYYEEEERQRGNFPDRFSGHQFPNYSSELNVNALLLGDSALYLCASSLRGQETQYFGPGTRLLVL.

The chain combines TRBV6-5 with TRBJ1-3; D possibly corresponds to TRBD1 (5 bases). The CDR3 contains 13 residues. CDR1 is MNHEY, CDR2 SVGAGI, per germline. This chain's CDR3 is CAARGPSGNTIYF. CDR3 nucleotides: TGTGCAGCCCGGGGCCCCTCTGGAAACACCATATATTTT.

This chain joins TRBV7-8 and TRBJ2-7, with D maybe TRBD1 (5 bases). Looked up from germline, CDR1 is SGHVS and CDR2 is FQNEAQ. The CDR3 has 14 amino acids. Trimming removed 1 base from V and 3 bases from J, with 10 bases in between. CDR3 nucleotides: TGTGCCAGCAGCTTAGGGACATCGGACTACGAGCAGTACTTC. This encodes CASSLGTSDYEQYF.

The J gene is TRBJ1-5, the V gene TRBV5-1, with D perhaps matching TRBD1 (5 bases). V was pared by 1 base and J by 5 bases, with 13 bases between. Germline-derived CDR1 and CDR2 are SGHRS and YFSETQ. The CDR3 loop spans 15 amino acids. CDR3 sequence (DNA): TGCGCCAGCAGCTTGAGTGGGGGTGGCGATCAGCCCCAGCATTTT. It translates to CASSLSGGGDQPQHF. Variable domain in full (rest from reference TRBV5-1 and TRBJ1-5): KAGVTQTPRYLIKTRGQQVTLSCSPISGHRSVSWYQQTPGQGLQFLFEYFSETQRNKGNFPGRFSGRQFSNSRSEMNVSTLELGDSALYLCASSLSGGGDQPQHFGDGTRLSIL.

The V gene is TRBV5-1, the J gene TRBJ1-4; tentatively, D is TRBD1 (6 bases). CDR1 is SGHRS and CDR2 is YFSETQ in the germline V gene. V lost 1 base to trimming and J lost 6 bases, with 13 bases between them. CDR3 length equals 15 residues. CDR3 sequence (DNA): TGCGCCAGCAGCTTGAGGGGGGGACTTGATGAAAAACTGTTTTTT. This sequence encodes CASSLRGGLDEKLFF.

V and J are TRBV29-1 and TRBJ2-5, with D possibly matching TRBD1 (6 bases). This CDR3 has 12 amino acids. The germline V and J ends were trimmed by 6 bases and 5 bases, with 13 bases remaining between them. CDR1 is SQVTM, CDR2 ANQGSEA, per germline. This chain's CDR3 is CSVRTGWETQYF. CDR3 coding DNA: TGCAGCGTGCGCACAGGGTGGGAGACCCAGTACTTC.

The chain employs TRBV6-1 and TRBJ1-4, with D perhaps TRBD1 (6 bases). Per the germline V gene, CDR1 is MNHNS and CDR2 is SASEGT. Trimming removed 10 bases at V and 7 bases at J, with 19 bases between. The CDR3 has 14 residues. CDR3 in amino acids: CATAQQGLVEKLFF. The DNA of the CDR3 is TGTGCCACCGCGCAACAGGGCCTGGTTGAAAAACTGTTTTTT.

This rearrangement joins TRBV10-3 to TRBJ1-4; D uncertain. This CDR3 is 14 amino acids long. The germline V gene encodes CDR1 ENHRY and CDR2 SYGVKD. V lost 6 bases to trimming and J lost 3 bases, with 11 bases between them. The CDR3 here is CAIRNTDSNEKLFF. In DNA form, the CDR3 reads TGTGCCATCAGGAACACGGACTCTAATGAAAAACTGTTTTTT.

V is TRBV5-1 and J is TRBJ2-7; D may be TRBD2 (6 bases). The CDR3 contains 14 residues. The germline CDR1 and CDR2 sequences are SGHRS and YFSETQ. V lost 6 bases, J lost 4 bases, and 17 bases lay in between. The CDR3 sequence: CASTSDAGLYEQYF. The CDR3 coding sequence is TGCGCCAGCACCTCCGATGCGGGGCTATACGAGCAGTACTTC.

This chain uses TRBV11-2 with TRBJ1-1, with D unclear. The V gene's germline CDR1 is SGHAT and CDR2 FQNNGV. There are 11 residues in the CDR3. V was pared by 5 bases and J by 3 bases, with 4 bases between. The CDR3 sequence is CASSPYTEAFF. The CDR3 coding sequence is TGTGCCAGCAGCCCCTACACTGAAGCTTTCTTT. Using reference TRBV11-2 and TRBJ1-1 for the parts outside the CDR3, the full variable domain is EAGVAQSPRYKIIEKRQSVAFWCNPISGHATLYWYQQILGQGPKLLIQFQNNGVVDDSQLPKDRFSAERLKGVDSTLKIQPAKLEDSAVYLCASSPYTEAFFGQGTRLTVV.

The chain recombines TRBV14 with TRBJ1-3; D is unresolved. The germline CDR1 and CDR2 sequences are SGHDN and FVKESK. V lost 4 bases, J lost 8 bases, and 21 bases lay in between. This CDR3 is built from 16 residues. CDR3 nucleotide sequence: TGTGCCAGCAGCCTTCTGACCGGAGCCCTGGGTGACACCATATATTTT. Translating gives CASSLLTGALGDTIYF.

The rearrangement uses TRBV5-1 and TRBJ1-2; D is undetermined. Germline V lookup: CDR1 SGHRS, CDR2 YFSETQ. The CDR3 extends over 14 amino acids. V lost 1 base, J lost 2 bases, and 9 bases lay in between. The CDR3 here is CASSLSPRNYGYTF. The CDR3, as DNA: TGCGCCAGCAGCTTGTCTCCTCGGAACTATGGCTACACCTTC. The variable domain in full, with the rest retrieved from reference TRBV5-1 and TRBJ1-2, is KAGVTQTPRYLIKTRGQQVTLSCSPISGHRSVSWYQQTPGQGLQFLFEYFSETQRNKGNFPGRFSGRQFSNSRSEMNVSTLELGDSALYLCASSLSPRNYGYTFGSGTRLTVV.

The chain carries TRBV5-1 and TRBJ1-2, with 9 nucleotides matching TRBD1. J gave up 1 base and V 3 bases, and 10 bases lay outside the gene matches. This CDR3 has 17 residues. Germline V CDR1 and CDR2: SGHRS, YFSETQ. CDR3 residues: CASSSPDRGRRNYGYTF. The CDR3 DNA sequence: TGCGCCAGCAGCTCACCGGACAGGGGCCGACGTAACTATGGCTACACCTTC.

This sequence joins TRBV19 and TRBJ2-1, with 9 nucleotides matching TRBD2. The germline CDR1 and CDR2 sequences are LNHDA and SQIVND (reference sequence). This CDR3 has 15 amino acids. The V segment lost 6 bases and the J segment 6 bases; nucleotides outside the gene matches: 9. Here the CDR3 reads CASRVTSGQFNEQFF. For the CDR3, the DNA is TGTGCCAGTAGGGTTACTAGCGGGCAATTCAATGAGCAGTTCTTC.

The chain employs TRBV7-8 and TRBJ1-1; D is possibly TRBD1 (6 bases). V lost 4 bases and J lost 10, with 13 bases in between. CDR3 size: 12 residues. Germline V gives CDR1 SGHVS, CDR2 FQNEAQ. CDR3 residues: CASSSMGAGAFF. The CDR3 DNA reads TGTGCCAGCAGCTCCATGGGGGCGGGAGCTTTCTTT.

V is TRBV4-1 and J is TRBJ2-2; the D gene is possibly TRBD2 (5 bases). CDR3 length equals 18 residues. Germline CDR1 and CDR2: MGHRA and YSYEKL. Trimming pared 5 bases from V and 0 bases from J, leaving 19 bases between. Here the CDR3 reads CASSKSGLQSSNTGELFF. For the CDR3, the DNA is TGCGCCAGCAGCAAAAGCGGCTTACAATCTTCGAACACCGGGGAGCTGTTTTTT.

The genes are TRBV7-3 and TRBJ2-3, with D hard to call. Germline loops: CDR1 SGHTA, CDR2 FQGTGA. The CDR3 is 15 residues long. V lost 1 base and J lost 3, with 11 bases in between. CDR3 sequence reads: CASSLRQARTDTQYF. In nucleotides, the CDR3 is TGTGCCAGCAGCTTAAGGCAAGCCAGGACAGATACGCAGTATTTT.

V is TRBV18 and J is TRBJ1-5; 12 nucleotides agree with TRBD1. The germline gives CDR1 KGHSH, CDR2 LQKENI. V lost 2 bases and J lost 7; bases outside the gene matches: 0. The CDR3 covers 14 residues. CDR3 DNA: TGTGCCAGCTCACCAGGGACAGGGGGCCAGCCCCAGCATTTT. Encoded protein: CASSPGTGGQPQHF. Full variable domain (missing parts from reference TRBV18 and TRBJ1-5): NAGVMQNPRHLVRRRGQEARLRCSPMKGHSHVYWYRQLPEEGLKFMVYLQKENIIDESGMPKERFSAEFPKEGPSILRIQQVVRGDSAAYFCASSPGTGGQPQHFGDGTRLSIL.

The chain couples TRBV7-9 to TRBJ2-2; D might be TRBD1 (7 bases). The V gene's germline CDR1 is SEHNR and CDR2 FQNEAQ (reference sequence). The CDR3 is 15 amino acids. Trimming stripped 3 bases from V and 6 bases from J, with 14 bases between. CDR3 bases: TGTGCCAGCAGCTTGGGGGGACAGCCCGCCGGGGAGCTGTTTTTT. The encoded protein is CASSLGGQPAGELFF.